Presented here are 5 T cell receptor beta chains from one specimen sequenced in a study of T cell clonality in common variable immunodeficiency. This table comes from immunoSEQ multiplex PCR, and its TCRdb copy is limited to in-frame clones, with some not included. The sample contains around 47,000 clones, none of them singletons. Material for sequencing was peripheral blood mononuclear cells. These TCRs come from a person between 18 and 75 years old in good health.

In its sample, this clone was seen many times. The DNA ends 3 residues before the CDR3 does, and the rest of the CDR3 is filled in from the germline J gene. The J gene is TRBJ1-2, the V gene TRBV29-1; D may be TRBD1 (5 bases). CDR1 is SQVTM, CDR2 ANQGSEA, per germline. Trimming took off 2 bases at V and 2 bases at J, with 18 bases between the two ends. The CDR3 is 16 residues long. CDR3 protein: CSVEPGRGGSNYGYTF. Partial CDR3 DNA: TGCAGCGTTGAACCAGGGAGGGGTGGCTCGAACTATGGC.

This clone has a count of ten or more. The CDR3 is cut off 3 residues early in the read; its end comes from the germline J gene. This chain joins TRBV7-9 and TRBJ1-4; perhaps TRBD1 as D (5 bases). Germline V CDR1 and CDR2: SEHNR, FQNEAQ (reference sequence). The CDR3 has 13 amino acids. The CDR3 reads CASSPSSGGGLFF. The DNA read from the CDR3 is TGTGCCAGCAGCCCATCTAGCGGGGGAGGA.

This clone came up many times. The CDR3 end is not reached by the read, which stops 3 residues before it; the germline J gene fills it in. V gene TRBV6-1 combines with J gene TRBJ2-7; 9 bases agree with TRBD1. Germline V lookup: CDR1 MNHNS, CDR2 SASEGT. CDR3 length equals 14 residues. Losses at the gene ends were 3 bases for V and 3 bases for J; bases not matched to a gene: 3. CDR3 bases read: TGTGCCAGCAGTGAGACAGGGGGGGTCTACGAG. It specifies CASSETGGVYE. The complete CDR3 protein is CASSETGGVYEQYF.

This clone has at least ten counts. The read ends 3 residues early relative to the CDR3; the germline J gene fills the gap. J is TRBJ2-1 and V is TRBV4-2; possibly TRBD1 or TRBD2 for D (5 bases each). Germline values: CDR1 LGHNA, CDR2 YNFKEQ. This CDR3 spans 14 amino acids. V was trimmed by 1 base and J by 7 bases, leaving 11 bases between them. The CDR3 DNA, read in part, is TGTGCCAGCAGCCAAGGAAGAGAGGGGAATGAG. Its protein is CASSQGREGNE. The full CDR3 reads CASSQGREGNEQFF.

By sample fraction, this clone is medium-sized. The observed sequence ends 3 residues before the CDR3 terminus, with the missing tail filled in from the germline J gene. J is TRBJ2-5 and V is TRBV5-1, with 8 bases fitting TRBD2. Germline V gene sequence: CDR1 SGHRS, CDR2 YFSETQ. V lost 4 bases to trimming and J lost 0 bases; unmatched junction nucleotides: 5. The CDR3 length is 15 residues. CDR3 residues: CASSRAGENQETQYF. The sequenced part of the CDR3 DNA is TGCGCCAGCAGCCGAGCGGGAGAAAACCAAGAGACC. The full variable domain, its missing parts supplied by reference TRBV5-1 and TRBJ2-5, is KAGVTQTPRYLIKTRGQQVTLSCSPISGHRSVSWYQQTPGQGLQFLFEYFSETQRNKGNFPGRFSGRQFSNSRSEMNVSTLELGDSALYLCASSRAGENQETQYFGPGTRLLVL.